The clone carrying this TCR beta chain was counted many times. No antigen is known for it. These data originate in a study of breast tumors, draining lymph nodes, adjacent tissues. Each CDR3 protein gets one entry after TCRdb re-called the multiplex PCR reads with MiXCR. The sample includes 85,000 to 130,000 distinct CDR3 sequences, less than 40% of them seen just once. Breast cancer patients provided tissue from their axillary draining lymph nodes. Regarding the study as a whole: Tumors had less TCR diversity than lymph nodes, more than nontumor tissue.

What was sequenced was axillary lymph node tissue. The TCR comes from a female donor with breast cancer. Some clones in this sample may be carry-over from other donors' samples.

Here the CDR3 DNA reads TGTGCCAGCAGCTTCTTAGGGCCGGGGGCGTACGAGCAGTACTTC. It is translated as CASSFLGPGAYEQYF. The V gene is TRBV5-6, the J gene TRBJ2-7; D is perhaps TRBD1 or TRBD2 (6 bases each). This CDR3 has 15 residues. The germline CDR1 and CDR2 sequences are SGHDT and YYEEEE. V shed 2 bases and J shed 4 bases, with 16 bases lying between them. Supplemented by reference TRBV5-6 and TRBJ2-7, the full variable domain reads DAGVTQSPTHLIKTRGQQVTLRCSPKSGHDTVSWYQQALGQGPQFIFQYYEEEERQRGNFPDRFSGHQFPNYSSELNVNALLLGDSALYLCASSFLGPGAYEQYFGPGTRLTVT.